This T cell receptor beta chain was documented in a study of tumor and adjacent non-tumor tissue in lung cancer (dated by TCRdb to the late 2010s). Looking at the study overall: The cohort included some twelve adenocarcinoma, 2 squamous cell carcinoma and 1 small cell lung cancer patients. The approximately 15 patients were aged about 31 to 85 years, included around ten men and 5 women, and had TNM stage I to III disease. Sequencing produced 100 million to 150 million productive TCRbeta reads in total, an average of approximately 4.5 million reads per sample. Bulk TCRbeta repertoires were compared between lung tumor tissue and matched distant non-tumor lung tissue obtained from around 16 lung cancer patients. Around 30 paired specimens, one tumor and one normal lung sample per patient, were profiled by TCRbeta CDR3 sequencing.

For this clonotype: Its antigen specificity is not known. Mismatch with germline at one junction end may stem from a read error.

The method was multiplex PCR. Sequencer: Illumina HiSeq 2500. TCRbeta libraries were built by three rounds of nested PCR using primers (Table S4), following protocols modified from ARM-PCR. Before sequencing, PCR products of 200-500 bp were excised from the gel and purified with the QIAquick gel extraction kit. From the authors' description of their analysis: Trimmomatic was used to clean the reads, FLASH merged the cleaned reads into complete CDR3 sequences, and MiTCR assigned the sequences to V(D)J germline segments. Clonal diversity was calculated as the inverse Simpson's index using VDJtools. Productive reads were defined as in-frame sequences without a premature stop codon. TCRdb redid the processing of the public reads, applying fastp at Q25 and MiXCR, and retained in-frame beta chains. Every distinct CDR3 protein forms one entry, paired with its most common genes and DNA. The V and J calls were not made by the authors but by TCRdb's processing. In this sample the table shows around 74,000 distinct CDR3 sequences, around 65% of which occur a single time. The ten largest clonotypes hold around 30% of the sample.

Here is what the overall study found, with its caveats: In normal lung, the top 100 clones accounted for a significantly larger cumulative share of the repertoire than in tumor tissue. The cohort had only 15 or so patients, and the authors noted that larger samples and more detailed clinical data are needed. Significantly higher TCR diversity (inverse Simpson) was observed in tumor tissue than in normal lung tissue (about 410 vs 180, P = 0.0075, Mann-Whitney U test). The sequencing platform is not named in the methods, and unique molecular identifiers are not mentioned. Significantly higher TCR diversity was found in younger patients, and higher tumor TCR diversity was associated with shorter overall and disease-free survival. Because peripheral blood was not sequenced, the blood TCRbeta repertoires of the lung cancer patients in the study went unexamined.

According to the germline V gene, CDR1 reads LGHNA and CDR2 reads YSLEER. The CDR3 goes from the cysteine to the phenylalanine over 18 residues. Only the CDR3 DNA stays, 54 bases, in frame from base 1. Bulk unsorted tissue served as the source for RNA extraction, and RNA quality was assessed using a NanoDrop ND-1000 and an Agilent 2100. The normal lung samples consisted of distant non-tumor tissue collected more than 3 cm from the tumor edge. Donors were newly diagnosed lung cancer patients admitted for thoracic surgery in China between August and November 2014, without prior chemotherapy. Patients who had received previous radiotherapy or chemotherapy, or who had another concurrent cancer, were excluded from the study. Surgical tissue pieces of about 1-2.1 cm3 were preserved in RNAlater solution and stored at -80 °C until use.

Input material: distant non-tumor lung tissue. Recombination connected TRBV4-3 to TRBJ2-6; no D gene call is confident. The sequence came from a woman in her 50s with non-small cell lung cancer. Here is the DNA: TGCGTCAGCAGCCAAGAAAATGGTGGGAACTCTGGGGTCAACGTCCTGACTTTC. Translated, it gives CVSSQENGGNSGVNVLTF.